Each of the 5 T cell receptor beta chains below was sequenced from the same sample in a study of regulatory T cells in long-lasting Graves disease. Time point in this sample: persistent/refractory GD, antithyroid drugs over 5 years with positive TRAb. Researchers made the TCR library from RNA that was extracted from PBMCs. Combining iRepertoire HTBI primers with Arm-PCR of CDR3 regions, the authors built TCR beta libraries. Using its own MiXCR run on the multiplex PCR reads, TCRdb lists one record per CDR3 protein. This table holds 400,000 to 500,000 distinct CDR3 sequences, about a fifth found once. Specimen: peripheral blood mononuclear cells (PBMCs), collected when the disease was refractory, from a patient treated with antithyroid drugs. All receptors come from a female donor with Graves disease.

This clonotype was observed a few times. This may come from a read error, since a much larger clone is one base off. The chain uses TRBV7-9 and TRBJ2-2; D is uncertain. V gave up 4 bases and J gave up 5 bases, with 5 bases separating them. Germline loops: CDR1 SEHNR, CDR2 FQNEAQ (reference sequence). The CDR3 has 12 amino acids. This CDR3 reads CASSSFTGELFF. CDR3 DNA sequence: TGTGCCAGCAGCTCTTTTACCGGGGAGCTGTTTTTT.

This clonotype has at least ten counts. The genes are TRBV7-2 and TRBJ2-7, with 9 bases lining up with TRBD2. Germline loops: CDR1 SGHTA, CDR2 FQGNSA. Trimming removed 5 bases from V and 2 bases from J; junction bases left unmatched: 10. CDR3 size: 16 residues. The CDR3 sequence: CASSPILAGGPYEQYF. The DNA of the CDR3 is TGTGCCAGCAGCCCCATCCTTGCGGGAGGGCCCTACGAGCAGTACTTC.

As regards this clonotype: It may be a read error: a sequence one base away is much more abundant. The chain employs TRBV15 and TRBJ1-6; no clear D gene. The germline CDR1 and CDR2 sequences are LNHNV and YYDKDF (reference sequence). The length of the CDR3 is 14 residues. The chain's CDR3 is CATSRDGYNPPLHF. The CDR3 DNA is TGTGCCACCAGCAGGGATGGTTATAATCCACCCCTCCACTTT.

This clonotype was recorded only once. The chain couples TRBV19 to TRBJ2-4; a weak D match, TRBD2 (5 bases). Trimming left V 5 bases short and J 1 base short, with 18 bases between. CDR1 is LNHDA, CDR2 SQIVND, per germline (reference sequence). CDR3 length: 17 amino acids. For the CDR3, the DNA is TGTGCCAGTAGTCCGCGGGTTGGCGATATGGCCAAAAACATTCAGTACTTC. Its translation: CASSPRVGDMAKNIQYF.

In this sample, this clonotype turned up many times. The rearrangement uses TRBV11-1 and TRBJ1-1; TRBD1 matches at 8 bases. With 5 bases clipped from V and 3 bases from J, the junction kept 8 bases outside the gene matches. CDR1 and CDR2 from the germline V gene are SGHAT and FQDESV (reference sequence). The CDR3 extends over 15 amino acids. The CDR3 DNA is TGTGCCAGCAGCCCTGACAGGGGTTTGTACACTGAAGCTTTCTTT. Translation gives CASSPDRGLYTEAFF.